Listed below are T cell receptor beta chains from one sample, sequenced in a study of OX40 agonist ivuxolimab in advanced cancers. TCRdb's copy holds only in-frame clones and misses some; the assay was immunoSEQ multiplex PCR. The table shows about 100,000 clones, with around 96% occurring only once. Here the sequenced sample was CD4+ or CD8+ T cells sorted from blood, taken in a trial of the OX40 agonist ivuxolimab. The receptors were gathered from an adult with an advanced solid tumor such as melanoma, head and neck, liver or kidney cancer. CDR3s include the opening cysteine and the closing phenylalanine or tryptophan. A D gene is named only where the DNA matches it firmly. Clone size is given for some rows only: seen once, a few or many times, or a class if the clone is expanded.

J gene: TRBJ2-7
D gene: TRBD2
clone size: -
V gene: TRBV4-3
CDR3 DNA: TGCGCCAGCAGCCAGGGACTAGCGGGAGACGAGCAGTACTTC
CDR3 protein: CASSQGLAGDEQYF

J gene: TRBJ1-5
D gene: -
clone size: once
V gene: TRBV6-6
CDR3 DNA: TGTGCCAGCAGTTCCGCCCAGGGTGGGGGTCAGCCCCAGCATTTT
CDR3 protein: CASSSAQGGGQPQHF

J gene: TRBJ1-2
D gene: -
clone size: -
V gene: TRBV25-1
CDR3 DNA: TGTGCCAGCAGTGATCCAGGTACCTATGGCTACACCTTC
CDR3 protein: CASSDPGTYGYTF

J gene: TRBJ2-7
D gene: TRBD1
clone size: -
V gene: TRBV14
CDR3 DNA: TGTGCCAGCGCATTGGGACAGGGGACCTACGAGCAGTACTTC
CDR3 protein: CASALGQGTYEQYF

J gene: TRBJ1-2
D gene: TRBD1
clone size: -
V gene: TRBV19
CDR3 DNA: TGTGCCATTGACAGGGACGGCGGCTATGGCTACACCTTC
CDR3 protein: CAIDRDGGYGYTF

J gene: TRBJ2-3
D gene: -
clone size: -
V gene: TRBV6-1
CDR3 DNA: TGTGCCAGCAGCCGATTACTTTCTAGCACAGATACGCAGTATTTT
CDR3 protein: CASSRLLSSTDTQYF

J gene: TRBJ2-3
D gene: TRBD2
clone size: -
V gene: TRBV4-3
CDR3 DNA: TGCGCCAGCAGCCAAGACGGGACGGGAGGCTTAGATACGCAGTATTTT
CDR3 protein: CASSQDGTGGLDTQYF

J gene: TRBJ2-1
D gene: -
clone size: -
V gene: TRBV7-9
CDR3 DNA: TGTGCCAGCAGCCTGAGTTCAGGAATATCCTACAATGAGCAGTTCTTC
CDR3 protein: CASSLSSGISYNEQFF

J gene: TRBJ2-7
D gene: TRBD1
clone size: -
V gene: TRBV7-7
CDR3 DNA: TGTGCCAGCGGAACAGGGGGAGGAGACGAGCAGTACTTC
CDR3 protein: CASGTGGGDEQYF

J gene: TRBJ2-3
D gene: -
clone size: once
V gene: TRBV9
CDR3 DNA: TGTGCCAGCAGCTTCCGGGATACGCAGTATTTT
CDR3 protein: CASSFRDTQYF

J gene: TRBJ2-1
D gene: TRBD2
clone size: -
V gene: TRBV6-5
CDR3 DNA: TGTGCCAGCAGTTACTCTCTAGCGGGGGGGTACAATGAGCAGTTCTTC
CDR3 protein: CASSYSLAGGYNEQFF

J gene: TRBJ2-1
D gene: TRBD2
clone size: -
V gene: TRBV2
CDR3 DNA: TGTGCCATCAAGAGACTAGCGGCGCACTCCTACAATGAGCAGTTCTTC
CDR3 protein: CAIKRLAAHSYNEQFF

J gene: TRBJ2-4
D gene: TRBD2
clone size: -
V gene: TRBV6-5
CDR3 DNA: TGTGCCAGCAGTTACGAGGCGGGAGGGTACATTCAGTACTTC
CDR3 protein: CASSYEAGGYIQYF

J gene: TRBJ2-1
D gene: TRBD2
clone size: -
V gene: TRBV6-5
CDR3 DNA: TGTGCCAGCAGTTACGGCCCTAGCGGTGAGCAGTTCTTC
CDR3 protein: CASSYGPSGEQFF

J gene: TRBJ2-5
D gene: -
clone size: -
V gene: TRBV27
CDR3 DNA: TGTGCCAGCAGCGATGGACAGCAAGAGACCCAGTACTTC
CDR3 protein: CASSDGQQETQYF

J gene: TRBJ2-1
D gene: -
clone size: -
V gene: TRBV7-3
CDR3 DNA: TGTGCCAGCAGCCTCAGGGGGGGGCCCTACAATGAGCAGTTCTTC
CDR3 protein: CASSLRGGPYNEQFF

J gene: TRBJ2-1
D gene: -
clone size: -
V gene: TRBV7-5
CDR3 DNA: TGTGCCAGAAGCCGCAATCGGCAGGGGGAAGGCAATGAGCAGTTCTTC
CDR3 protein: CARSRNRQGEGNEQFF

J gene: TRBJ2-2
D gene: -
clone size: -
V gene: TRBV7-9
CDR3 DNA: TGTGCCAGCAGCCCTGTGGTTTCCGGGGAGCTGTTTTTT
CDR3 protein: CASSPVVSGELFF

J gene: TRBJ2-1
D gene: TRBD2
clone size: -
V gene: TRBV14
CDR3 DNA: TGTGCCAGCAGCCAAGTTCCTAGCGGGACTTTCGGGGGCGAGCAGTTCTTC
CDR3 protein: CASSQVPSGTFGGEQFF

J gene: TRBJ2-7
D gene: -
clone size: -
V gene: TRBV5-5
CDR3 DNA: TGTGCCAGTCGGGACCTAGGCTCCTACGAGCAGTACTTC
CDR3 protein: CASRDLGSYEQYF

J gene: TRBJ2-2
D gene: -
clone size: once
V gene: TRBV5-4
CDR3 DNA: TGTGCCAGCAGCCCGTCGATACCCGGGGAGCTGTTTTTT
CDR3 protein: CASSPSIPGELFF

J gene: TRBJ2-5
D gene: -
clone size: -
V gene: TRBV7-8
CDR3 DNA: TGTGCCAGCAGCTTGGGCCGGCTTGAAGAGACCCAGTACTTC
CDR3 protein: CASSLGRLEETQYF

J gene: TRBJ1-1
D gene: -
clone size: -
V gene: TRBV29-1
CDR3 DNA: TGCAGCGTTTTTCAGAACACTGAAGCTTTCTTT
CDR3 protein: CSVFQNTEAFF